This T cell receptor beta chain was sequenced during a study of beta chain features in type 1 diabetes. Trimming at V came to 3 bases and at J to 5 bases, leaving 6 bases not matched to a gene. Germline V gene data show CDR1 as SGHDN and CDR2 as FVKESK. The CDR3 loop spans 14 amino acids. This clone was recorded many times. Every isolated RNA sample was fully reverse transcribed, so sequencing captured expressed TCRB transcripts. Sequenced by immunoSEQ multiplex PCR; TCRdb stores in-frame clones only, minus some. The sample lists under 350,000 clones, 8% occurring once. Sequencing was performed on central memory CD4+ T cells from blood. This sequence originates from a woman younger than 35 in good health. The rearrangement joins TRBV14 to TRBJ1-2; 7 nucleotides line up with TRBD1. In nucleotides, the CDR3 is TGTGCCAGCAGCCAGATGGACAGGCTTTATGGCTACACCTTC. Protein: CASSQMDRLYGYTF.